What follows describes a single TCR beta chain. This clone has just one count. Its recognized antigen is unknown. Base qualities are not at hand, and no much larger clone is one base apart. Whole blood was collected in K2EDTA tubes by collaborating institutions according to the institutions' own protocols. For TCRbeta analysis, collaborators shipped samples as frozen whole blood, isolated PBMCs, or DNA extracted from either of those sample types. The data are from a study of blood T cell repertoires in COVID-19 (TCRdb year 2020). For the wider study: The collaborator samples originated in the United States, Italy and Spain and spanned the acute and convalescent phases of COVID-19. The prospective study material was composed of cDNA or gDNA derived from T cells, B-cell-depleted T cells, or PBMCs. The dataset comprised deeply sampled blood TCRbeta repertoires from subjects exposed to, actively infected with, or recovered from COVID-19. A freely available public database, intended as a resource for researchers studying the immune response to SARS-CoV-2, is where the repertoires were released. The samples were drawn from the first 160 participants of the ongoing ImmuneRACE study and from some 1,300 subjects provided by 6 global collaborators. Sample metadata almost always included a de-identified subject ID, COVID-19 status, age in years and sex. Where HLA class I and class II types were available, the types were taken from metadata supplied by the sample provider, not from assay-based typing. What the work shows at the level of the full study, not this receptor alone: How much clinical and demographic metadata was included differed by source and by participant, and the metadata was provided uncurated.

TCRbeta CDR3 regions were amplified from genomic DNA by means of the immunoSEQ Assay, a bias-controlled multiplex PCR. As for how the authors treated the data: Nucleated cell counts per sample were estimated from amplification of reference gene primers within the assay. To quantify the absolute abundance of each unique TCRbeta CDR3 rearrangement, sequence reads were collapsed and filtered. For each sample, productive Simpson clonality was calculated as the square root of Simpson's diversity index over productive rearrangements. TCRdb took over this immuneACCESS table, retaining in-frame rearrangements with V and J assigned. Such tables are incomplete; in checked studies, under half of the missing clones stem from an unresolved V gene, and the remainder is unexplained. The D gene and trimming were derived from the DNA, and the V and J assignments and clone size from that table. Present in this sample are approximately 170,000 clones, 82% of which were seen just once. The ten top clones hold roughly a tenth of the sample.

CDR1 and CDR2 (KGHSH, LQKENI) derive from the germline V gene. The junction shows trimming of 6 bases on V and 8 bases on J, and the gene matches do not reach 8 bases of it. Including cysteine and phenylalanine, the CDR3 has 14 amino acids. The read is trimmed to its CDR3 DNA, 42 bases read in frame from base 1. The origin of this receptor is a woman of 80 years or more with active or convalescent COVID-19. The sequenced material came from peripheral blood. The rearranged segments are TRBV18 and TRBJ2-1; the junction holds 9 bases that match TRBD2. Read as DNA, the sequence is TGTGCCAGCTCTCCCGGGAGCGGGAGGTATGAGCAGTTCTTC. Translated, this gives CASSPGSGRYEQFF.